This T cell receptor beta chain emerged from a study of blood T cell repertoires in COVID-19. About the research overall: T cells, B-cell-depleted T cells, or PBMCs supplied cDNA or gDNA.

TCRdb's table, derived via immunoSEQ multiplex PCR, lists solely in-frame clones and lacks some. This sample carries around 200,000 clones, 88% of them seen once, and the ten largest clones take 0.55% to 0.75%. J gave up 7 bases and V 0 bases, and 7 bases lay outside the gene matches. CDR3 length: 15 amino acids. Per germline, CDR1 SEHNR and CDR2 FQNEAQ (reference sequence). This chain uses TRBV7-9 with TRBJ2-3; TRBD2 aligns across 7 bases. The receptor's source is a middle-aged man with acute or convalescent COVID-19. Sequences were obtained from peripheral blood. CDR3 in amino acids: CASSLAGGTVYTQYF. The CDR3 bases are TGTGCCAGCAGCTTAGCGGGGGGGACGGTATATACGCAGTATTTT.